This entry features one T cell receptor (beta chain) sequence. Its target is unknown. This entry comes from a study of cytomegalovirus exposure and HLA in healthy donors. Turning to the study itself: Across about 400 genotyped donors, just over 80% landed in the Caucasian-associated ancestry cluster. Study conclusions and caveats: In a later analysis, about 17,000 TCR beta sequences were associated with HLA alleles at 0.05 false discovery rate.

The primer mix had 60 Vbeta and 13 Jbeta primers. The data were produced by immunoSEQ multiplex PCR, yet TCRdb's version contains in-frame clones alone and is incomplete. The profile covers 100,000 to 150,000 clones, with 80% appearing a single time and 1.2% taken by the ten largest. The source of this sequence is a female donor in good health and CMV-seronegative. Sequencing used PBMCs.

This CDR3 reads CASIQGRKLDPAFF. CDR3 DNA: TGTGCCAGCATTCAGGGAAGGAAACTGGATCCAGCTTTCTTT. The chain uses TRBV2 and TRBJ1-1, with D maybe TRBD1 (5 bases). The CDR3 length is 14 residues. V was trimmed by 7 bases and J by 10 bases, leaving 22 bases between them. The germline V gene has CDR1 SNHLY and CDR2 FYNNEI.